A selection of T cell receptor beta chains follows, all from one sample in a study of CD8 T cells in Susac syndrome. TCRdb re-called the immunoSEQ multiplex PCR reads through MiXCR, storing one row per CDR3 protein. The sample consists of 150,000 to 200,000 distinct CDR3 sequences, about 94% of them appearing once. Sequencing was performed on CD4+ T cells from PBMCs. The source of these receptors is a human donor in good health. Both conserved end residues are part of each CDR3. D genes are given only for firm matches. Clone size is given for some rows only: seen once, a few or many times, or a class if the clone is expanded.

V	size	D	J	CDR3	DNA
TRBV3-1	once	-	TRBJ2-2	CASSQDHTGELFF	TGTGCCAGCAGCCAAGATCACACCGGGGAGCTGTTTTTT
TRBV18	-	-	TRBJ1-1	CASSPLDLGTEAFF	TGTGCCAGCTCACCGCTTGACTTGGGCACTGAAGCTTTCTTT
TRBV20-1	-	-	TRBJ2-3	CSAPDYRTDTQYF	TGCAGTGCCCCGGACTACCGCACAGATACGCAGTATTTT
TRBV15	-	TRBD1	TRBJ1-1	CATSRAWTGENTEAFF	TGTGCCACCAGCAGAGCCTGGACAGGGGAGAACACTGAAGCTTTCTTT
TRBV6-5	-	-	TRBJ1-1	CASSYRGAHYDTEAFF	TGTGCCAGCAGTTACCGGGGGGCGCACTATGACACTGAAGCTTTCTTT
TRBV2	-	TRBD1	TRBJ2-5	CAIQGLSEAETQYF	TGTGCCATACAGGGGCTAAGCGAGGCAGAGACCCAGTACTTC
TRBV12-3/TRBV12-4	-	-	TRBJ1-5	CASSLYNQPQHF	TGTGCCAGCAGTTTATATAATCAGCCCCAGCATTTT
TRBV18	once	TRBD1	TRBJ1-5	CASSRTGASNQPQHF	TGTGCCAGCTCACGAACAGGGGCCTCTAATCAGCCCCAGCATTTT
TRBV18	-	TRBD1	TRBJ2-5	CASSPPAVRGETQYF	TGTGCCAGCTCACCACCGGCTGTCAGGGGGGAGACCCAGTACTTC
TRBV5-1	few	TRBD2	TRBJ2-5	CASSLGTSEETQYF	TGTGCCAGCAGCTTAGGGACTAGCGAAGAGACCCAGTACTTC
TRBV7-9	-	TRBD2	TRBJ2-5	CAGGLAETQYF	TGTGCCGGGGGACTAGCGGAGACCCAGTACTTC
TRBV7-3	-	TRBD2	TRBJ2-2	CATSSGGGTGELFF	TGTGCCACATCTAGCGGGGGTGGCACCGGGGAGCTGTTTTTT
TRBV4-2	-	-	TRBJ2-2	CASSQVETLNTGELFF	TGTGCCAGCAGCCAAGTGGAGACACTAAACACCGGGGAGCTGTTTTTT
TRBV4-1	-	TRBD1	TRBJ1-5	CASSHADRDSNQPQHF	TGCGCCAGCAGCCACGCCGACAGGGATAGCAATCAGCCCCAGCATTTT
TRBV5-1	-	TRBD1	TRBJ1-6	CASSDRTGVGVATLHF	TGCGCCAGCAGCGACCGGACAGGGGTCGGAGTTGCGACCCTCCACTTT
TRBV5-6	-	-	TRBJ1-6	CASSLAGWADNSPLHF	TGTGCCAGCAGCTTGGCAGGGTGGGCTGATAATTCACCCCTCCACTTT
TRBV19	-	-	TRBJ1-1	CASTEGPNRSEAFF	TGTGCCAGTACCGAGGGTCCGAATAGGTCTGAAGCTTTCTTT
TRBV23-1	-	TRBD2	TRBJ2-3	CASSQSRTSGGPDTQYF	TGCGCCAGCAGTCAGTCGAGGACTAGCGGGGGGCCCGATACGCAGTATTTT
TRBV2	-	-	TRBJ1-3	CASTPSSGGNTIYF	TGTGCCAGCACGCCCTCCTCCGGGGGAAACACCATATATTTT
TRBV7-9	-	-	TRBJ2-7	CASSLHGSYEQYF	TGTGCCAGCAGCTTACACGGCTCCTACGAGCAGTACTTC
TRBV3-1	-	TRBD2	TRBJ2-5	CASSPSGGRETQYF	TGTGCCAGCAGCCCTAGCGGGGGGAGAGAGACCCAGTACTTC
TRBV6-5	-	-	TRBJ2-7	CASSRDESYEQYF	TGTGCCAGCAGTCGGGACGAATCCTACGAGCAGTACTTC
TRBV30	-	-	TRBJ2-1	CAWSVRRGADEQFF	TGTGCCTGGAGTGTACGACGGGGGGCCGATGAGCAGTTCTTC
TRBV29-1	-	-	TRBJ1-2	CSVTPLGGAYYGYTF	TGCAGCGTAACCCCGCTGGGGGGCGCTTACTATGGCTACACCTTC
TRBV29-1	-	-	TRBJ1-2	CSVVQAPRHYGYTF	TGCAGCGTTGTACAGGCCCCCAGGCACTATGGCTACACCTTC
TRBV10-3	-	-	TRBJ2-1	CAARGPNGNEQFF	TGTGCCGCCCGGGGACCAAACGGCAATGAGCAGTTCTTC
TRBV3-1	-	TRBD1	TRBJ2-2	CASSIQGAGGELFF	TGTGCCAGCAGCATACAGGGGGCTGGCGGGGAGCTGTTTTTT
TRBV7-2	-	-	TRBJ2-1	CASSLQGRVGNEQFF	TGTGCCAGCAGCTTACAGGGCAGGGTGGGCAATGAGCAGTTCTTC
TRBV25-1	once	TRBD1	TRBJ1-4	CASSEAGGDEKLFF	TGTGCCAGCAGTGAAGCAGGGGGCGATGAAAAACTGTTTTTT
TRBV30	-	TRBD1	TRBJ2-6	CAWSVTGSGSGANVLTF	TGTGCCTGGAGCGTGACAGGGTCGGGCTCTGGGGCCAACGTCCTGACTTTC
TRBV6-1	-	-	TRBJ2-5	CASSEKQRRQETQYF	TGTGCCAGCAGTGAAAAGCAGCGGAGGCAAGAGACCCAGTACTTC
TRBV2	-	-	TRBJ1-2	CASSEYTVAYGYTF	TGTGCCAGCAGTGAATATACGGTAGCCTATGGCTACACCTTC
TRBV6-5	-	-	TRBJ2-7	CASSYSGGGPYEQYF	TGTGCCAGCAGTTACTCGGGCGGCGGTCCCTACGAGCAGTACTTC
TRBV12-3/TRBV12-4	few	-	TRBJ2-3	CASSLGGDTQYF	TGTGCCAGCAGTTTAGGGGGGGATACGCAGTATTTT
TRBV7-7	-	-	TRBJ2-5	CASSQTAGDTLETQYF	TGTGCCAGCAGCCAGACTGCGGGGGACACCCTGGAGACCCAGTACTTC
TRBV12-3/TRBV12-4	once	TRBD1	TRBJ1-2	CASRYTGGSGYTF	TGTGCCAGCAGGTACACAGGGGGAAGCGGCTACACCTTC
TRBV5-4	-	TRBD1	TRBJ1-1	CASSPGQNQQAFF	TGTGCCAGCAGCCCGGGACAGAATCAACAAGCTTTCTTT
TRBV29-1	-	-	TRBJ1-1	CSVNGGTGGTEAFF	TGCAGCGTCAACGGGGGGACCGGTGGGACTGAAGCTTTCTTT
TRBV28	-	TRBD1	TRBJ2-4	CASSPRDRGIQYF	TGTGCCAGCAGTCCCAGGGACAGGGGGATTCAGTACTTC
TRBV6-2/TRBV6-3	-	-	TRBJ2-1	CASSSRRNSDEQFF	TGTGCCAGCAGTTCTCGGCGCAATTCGGATGAGCAGTTCTTC
TRBV3-1	-	TRBD1	TRBJ1-2	CASTRGQGHYGYTF	TGTGCCAGCACCCGGGGACAGGGCCACTATGGCTACACCTTC
TRBV7-9	few	-	TRBJ1-4	CASSFLRWKTNEKLFF	TGTGCCAGCAGCTTTTTAAGGTGGAAGACTAATGAAAAACTGTTTTTT
TRBV12-3/TRBV12-4	-	-	TRBJ1-1	CASRLDRGQAFF	TGTGCCAGCAGGCTGGACAGAGGCCAAGCTTTCTTT
TRBV14	-	-	TRBJ2-5	CASSHNTRGETQYF	TGTGCCAGCAGCCATAACACCCGTGGAGAGACCCAGTACTTC
TRBV6-5	-	-	TRBJ2-4	CASSPTTVAKNIQYF	TGTGCCAGCAGTCCTACTACAGTAGCCAAAAACATTCAGTACTTC
TRBV7-8	-	-	TRBJ1-2	CASSPRDFNYGYTF	TGTGCCAGCAGCCCCCGGGACTTTAACTATGGCTACACCTTC
TRBV29-1	once	-	TRBJ1-1	CSVQGGSGTEAFF	TGCAGCGTTCAAGGGGGATCTGGGACTGAAGCTTTCTTT
TRBV20-1	-	-	TRBJ2-5	CSAGASVYQETQYF	TGCAGTGCTGGTGCTAGCGTCTACCAAGAGACCCAGTACTTC
TRBV5-1	-	-	TRBJ2-5	CASSLYQGTEETQYF	TGCGCCAGCAGCTTGTACCAGGGGACCGAAGAGACCCAGTACTTC
TRBV5-1	-	-	TRBJ1-3	CASSLVGTEGNTIYF	TGCGCCAGCAGCTTGGTCGGGACGGAAGGAAACACCATATATTTT
TRBV29-1	-	-	TRBJ2-5	CSVGGQRRETQYF	TGCAGCGTTGGAGGACAACGCAGGGAGACCCAGTACTTC
TRBV3-1	-	-	TRBJ1-4	CASSQKQNNEKLFF	TGTGCCAGCAGCCAAAAACAGAATAATGAAAAACTGTTTTTT
TRBV18	-	-	TRBJ1-2	CASAGGNYGYTF	TGTGCCAGCGCCGGAGGGAACTATGGCTACACCTTC
TRBV5-1	-	-	TRBJ2-7	CASSSGRGGEQYF	TGCGCCAGCAGCTCAGGCAGGGGGGGCGAGCAGTACTTC